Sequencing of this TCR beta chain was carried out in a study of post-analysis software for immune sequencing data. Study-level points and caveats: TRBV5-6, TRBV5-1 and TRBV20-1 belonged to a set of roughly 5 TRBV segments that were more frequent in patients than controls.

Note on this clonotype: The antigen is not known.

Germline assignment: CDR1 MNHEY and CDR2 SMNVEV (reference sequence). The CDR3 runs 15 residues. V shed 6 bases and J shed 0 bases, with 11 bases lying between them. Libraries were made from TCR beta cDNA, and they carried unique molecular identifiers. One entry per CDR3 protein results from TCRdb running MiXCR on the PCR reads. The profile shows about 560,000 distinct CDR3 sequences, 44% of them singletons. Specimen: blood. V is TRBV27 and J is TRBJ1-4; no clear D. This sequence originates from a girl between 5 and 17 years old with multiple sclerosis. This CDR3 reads CASRLRTTTNEKLFF. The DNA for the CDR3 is TGTGCCAGCAGGCTGAGGACGACAACTAATGAAAAACTGTTTTTT.